The rows below give T cell receptor beta chains drawn from one sample of a study of cytomegalovirus exposure and HLA in healthy donors. Some clones are missing from TCRdb's copy, which holds only in-frame ones; the method was immunoSEQ multiplex PCR. The table records roughly 93,000 clones, around 78% of them present only once. Sequencing was done on a sample of PBMCs. The receptors derive from a man younger than 45 in good health and CMV-seronegative. Both conserved end residues are trimmed from each CDR3. Fields, in order: J gene, V gene, CDR3 protein.

>TRBJ2-7|TRBV4-1
ASSQDRAGGYEQY
>TRBJ2-3|TRBV7-2
ASESRASTDTQY
>TRBJ1-4|TRBV29-1
SFQGANEKLF
>TRBJ2-2|TRBV2
ASNRDSYTGELF
>TRBJ2-1|TRBV19
ASSIGRRGEQF
>TRBJ2-7|TRBV7-2
ASSRDRGMGEQY
>TRBJ2-1|TRBV9
ASSAGQGLGNEQF
>TRBJ1-3|TRBV4-1
ASSQAREAGRSSGNTIY
>TRBJ2-3|TRBV7-8
ASSSGGTSVDTQY
>TRBJ2-1|TRBV14
ASSQAGPDTINEQF
>TRBJ1-5|TRBV4-2
ASSQDGQGNQPQH
>TRBJ1-2|TRBV7-2
ASSLEAGGGYT
>TRBJ2-5|TRBV11-3
ASSFRTSGIQETQY
>TRBJ1-2|TRBV5-1
ASSLAGGLGYT
>TRBJ1-2|TRBV9
ASSGPGDGNNYGYT
>TRBJ1-5|TRBV6-4
ASSPSAGRNQPQH
>TRBJ1-3|TRBV10-3
AISERGGAIRITGNTIY
>TRBJ1-5|TRBV25-1
ASSGLPSNQPQH
>TRBJ1-6|TRBV27
ASSFGQFNSPLH
>TRBJ1-2|TRBV28
ASSSQTHGNYGYT
>TRBJ2-1|TRBV14
ASTPGLANNEQF
>TRBJ2-5|TRBV4-2
ASSQSTGGETQY
>TRBJ1-2|TRBV14
ASSQEIRTSGYT
>TRBJ2-3|TRBV7-3
ASSPPGDTQY
>TRBJ1-1|TRBV2
ASRDATGVNTEAF
>TRBJ2-2|TRBV5-1
ASSSARLAGVGELF
>TRBJ2-5|TRBV5-6
ASSLTGRQETQY
>TRBJ1-4|TRBV21-1
ASSNSVLLSKRGQEEKLF
>TRBJ2-3|TRBV4-1
ASSQPSGRHDTQY
>TRBJ1-4|TRBV18
ASARSVGSPATNEKLF
>TRBJ1-5|TRBV7-9
ASSLGQEAYQPQH
>TRBJ1-1|TRBV18
ASSPYLSVTQGALTEAF
>TRBJ2-1|TRBV7-9
ASSPRGLAGEWIVGQF
>TRBJ2-7|TRBV6-1
ASSAYRDRSYEQY
>TRBJ1-2|TRBV5-8
ASTLRYGYT
>TRBJ1-4|TRBV27
ASRWTGSSEKLF
>TRBJ1-5|TRBV19
ASSMSGNQPQH
>TRBJ2-2|TRBV9
ASSVAGRGPWGELF
>TRBJ1-5|TRBV27
ASSPARNQPQH
>TRBJ1-5|TRBV7-9
ASSQGDENQPQH
>TRBJ1-6|TRBV7-9
SSSLAGTGGSLH
>TRBJ1-1|TRBV5-1
ASSPLGSEAF
>TRBJ1-2|TRBV4-3
ASSQGTGRDGYT
>TRBJ1-6|TRBV10-3
AISEDRVRSPLH
>TRBJ2-1|TRBV6-1
ASSLAGAGEQF
>TRBJ1-1|TRBV5-4
ASTPVQGIDTEAF
>TRBJ1-1|TRBV27
ASSPTRGRDTEAF
>TRBJ2-7|TRBV6-5
ASSYFGGSSYEQY
>TRBJ1-1|TRBV10-1
ASSVEMNTEAF
>TRBJ2-2|TRBV5-1
ASSSPGQGNTGELF
>TRBJ1-1|TRBV27
ASSLKTGVTNTEAF
>TRBJ1-2|TRBV29-1
SVETGSGYT
>TRBJ1-1|TRBV6-5
ASSYNQGRTEAF
>TRBJ2-2|TRBV5-1
ASRRGQQNTGELF
>TRBJ2-3|TRBV29-1
SALKQGSTDTQY
>TRBJ1-1|TRBV7-6
ASSLVGGGTEAF
>TRBJ1-1|TRBV27
ASSFRLGTEAF
>TRBJ2-5|TRBV11-3
ASSLGIEETQY
>TRBJ2-3|TRBV9
ASSVGGTDTQY
>TRBJ1-6|TRBV5-6
ASQGGNSPLH